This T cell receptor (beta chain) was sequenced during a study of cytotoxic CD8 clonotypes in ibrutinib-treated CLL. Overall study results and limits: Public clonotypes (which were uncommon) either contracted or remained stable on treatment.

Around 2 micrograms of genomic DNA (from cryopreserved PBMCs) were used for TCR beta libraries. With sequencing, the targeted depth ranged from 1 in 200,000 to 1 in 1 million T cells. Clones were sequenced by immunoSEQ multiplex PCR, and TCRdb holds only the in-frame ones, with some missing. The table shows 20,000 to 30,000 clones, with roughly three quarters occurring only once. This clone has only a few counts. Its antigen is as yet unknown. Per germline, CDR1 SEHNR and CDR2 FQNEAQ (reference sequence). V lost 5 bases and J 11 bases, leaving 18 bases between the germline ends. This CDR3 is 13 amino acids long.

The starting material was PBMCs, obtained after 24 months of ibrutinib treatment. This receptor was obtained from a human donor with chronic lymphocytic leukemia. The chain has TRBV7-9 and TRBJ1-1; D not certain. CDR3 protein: CASSPEVYPEAFF. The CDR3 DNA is TGTGCCAGCAGCCCTGAGGTATATCCGGAGGCTTTCTTT.